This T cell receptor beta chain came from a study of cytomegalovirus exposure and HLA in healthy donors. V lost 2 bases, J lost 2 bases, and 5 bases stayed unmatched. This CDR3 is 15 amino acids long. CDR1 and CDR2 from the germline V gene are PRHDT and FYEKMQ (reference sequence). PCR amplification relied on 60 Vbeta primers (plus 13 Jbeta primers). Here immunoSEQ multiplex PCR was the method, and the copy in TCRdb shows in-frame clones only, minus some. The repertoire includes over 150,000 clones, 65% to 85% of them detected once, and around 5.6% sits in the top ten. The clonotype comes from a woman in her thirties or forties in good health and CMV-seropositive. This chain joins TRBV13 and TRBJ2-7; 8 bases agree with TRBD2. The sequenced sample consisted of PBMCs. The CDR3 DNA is TGTGCCAGCAGCTTACCCGGGAGGGCCACCTACGAGCAGTACTTC. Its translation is CASSLPGRATYEQYF. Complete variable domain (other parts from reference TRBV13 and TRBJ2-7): AAGVIQSPRHLIKEKRETATLKCYPIPRHDTVYWYQQGPGQDPQFLISFYEKMQSDKGSIPDRFSAQQFSDYHSELNMSSLELGDSALYFCASSLPGRATYEQYFGPGTRLTVT.